This entry describes one TCR beta chain. What it binds is unknown. This sample stems from a study of shared clonotypes between healthy human individuals. Overall study results and limits: Inspection by rarefaction showed sorted-subset sequencing to be incomplete despite large depth.

Several immunoSEQ plates received, in even portions, the genomic DNA of each subset. Here immunoSEQ multiplex PCR was the method, and the copy in TCRdb shows in-frame clones only, minus some. The table has a few million clones, about 92% seen once. The CDR3 covers 17 residues. Trimming took 0 bases from V and 5 from J; bases not matched to a gene: 9. The germline V gene encodes CDR1 MNHEY and CDR2 SMNVEV (reference sequence). Negatively enriched CD4+ T cells were divided by CD45RA into naive and memory. Sequenced: naive CD4+ T cells from PBMCs. Subset: CD45RA+ positively selected. V gene TRBV27 combines with J gene TRBJ2-3; 9 positions match TRBD1. This sequence originates from a man aged 18 to 29 in good health. Some clones in this sample may be carry-over from other donors' samples. The DNA of the CDR3 is TGTGCCAGCAGTTTATCGTTCCCAGGGACAGGGCAAGATACGCAGTATTTT. It translates to CASSLSFPGTGQDTQYF.